One TCR beta chain is described in this entry. This record belongs to a study of blood T cell repertoires in COVID-19. The overall study: Samples came from the United States, Italy and Spain, spanning acute and convalescent COVID-19.

Authors' data handling: How many nucleated cells were present was estimated from reference gene primer amplification. Sequencing was performed with immunoSEQ multiplex PCR; in TCRdb, only in-frame clones are kept and a portion is missing. The V and J calls and clone size are taken from that table; D and trimming were inferred from the DNA. This sample has over 250,000 clones, with around 85% found just once. This CDR3 contains 14 residues. The trim removed 5 bases at V and 7 bases at J, leaving 5 bases unmatched. CDR1 LNHNV and CDR2 YYDKDF come from the germline V gene (reference sequence). The sequence was collected from a man aged 45-60 years with active or convalescent COVID-19. The chain has TRBV15 and TRBJ2-7, with 13 bases fitting TRBD2. Sequenced sample: peripheral blood. The CDR3 here is CATSPPGLAGEQYF. The CDR3 DNA sequence: TGTGCCACCAGCCCACCGGGACTAGCGGGGGAGCAGTACTTC.